Included here is one T cell receptor (beta chain) sequence, with context. The ends were cut back, 7 bases at V and 10 bases at J, with 13 bases in the middle. The CDR3 has 11 residues. This sample was taken from a study of blood T cell repertoires in COVID-19. Original analysis: Quantification of nucleated cells was approximated via reference gene primer amplification. Method: immunoSEQ multiplex PCR; TCRdb's copy keeps in-frame clones and lacks some. V and J calls and clone size are given by that table; D and trimming were obtained from the DNA. The profile covers around 150,000 clones, with more than 70% appearing a single time and approximately 5.4% taken by the ten largest.

This chain uses TRBV12-3 or TRBV12-4 with TRBJ1-1; unclear D gene. Sequencing was carried out using PBMCs or T cells enriched from blood (not recorded which). The source is a man aged 40-50 years who had recovered from COVID-19. The DNA of the CDR3 is TGTGCCAGCATCCCTAGAGCTTCAGCTTTCTTT. It translates to CASIPRASAFF.